The 15 T cell receptor beta chains presented below share a single source sample, sequenced in a study of T cells in Graves' hyperthyroidism and ophthalmopathy. What was amplified from RNA transcripts were TCR beta CDR3 regions. The primer set for the first-round RT-PCR of the TCR CDR3 was HTBI. MiXCR was run by TCRdb on the multiplex PCR reads, yielding one entry per CDR3 protein. The sample lists hundreds of thousands of distinct CDR3 sequences, roughly 14% occurring once. Sequenced: blood. These receptors all stem from a woman aged 40 to 49 with Graves' ophthalmopathy.

The CDR3 DNA reads as TGTGCCAGCAGCGTAGGGGGGCGGGAGAAGGACATTCAGTACTTC. As protein: CASSVGGREKDIQYF. V and J are TRBV9 and TRBJ2-4; TRBD2 is a possible D gene (7 bases). V lost 0 bases and J lost 8, with 15 bases in between. The CDR3 covers 15 residues. Germline V CDR1 and CDR2: SGDLS, YYNGEE.

This clonotype showed up many times. This chain links TRBV18 with TRBJ1-2; a possible D gene is TRBD1 (5 bases). Germline loops: CDR1 KGHSH, CDR2 LQKENI. The CDR3 extends over 12 amino acids. Trimming left V 1 base short and J 6 bases short, with 6 bases between. CDR3 residues: CASSPRGDGYTF. In DNA, the CDR3 is TGTGCCAGCTCACCACGGGGCGATGGCTACACCTTC.

This clonotype was observed many times. The rearrangement links TRBV30 to TRBJ1-2; D call uncertain. This CDR3 region has 15 residues. With 4 bases removed from V and 0 bases from J, the gap between germline ends came to 15 bases. Germline V gene data show CDR1 as GTSNPN and CDR2 as SVGIG (reference sequence). The CDR3 sequence is CAWNTRRKTNYGYTF. In DNA, the CDR3 is TGTGCCTGGAATACCCGACGGAAGACTAACTATGGCTACACCTTC.

The rearrangement uses TRBV20-1 and TRBJ2-2, with D perhaps TRBD1 or TRBD2 (5 bases each). The V gene's germline CDR1 is DFQATT and CDR2 SNEGSKA (reference sequence). This CDR3 region has 12 residues. V lost 5 bases and J lost 4, with 8 bases in between. CDR3 nucleotide sequence: TGCAGTGCTGGGACCACCACCGGGGAGCTGTTTTTT. Protein sequence: CSAGTTTGELFF.

This clonotype has more than one count but fewer than ten. This sequence joins TRBV7-2 and TRBJ1-5; no definite D call. V lost 1 base and J 6 bases, leaving 13 bases between the germline ends. The CDR3 runs 15 residues. Germline CDR1 SGHTA, CDR2 FQGNSA. As DNA, the CDR3 is TGTGCCAGCAGCTTAGGAATCGGATCTACTCAGCCCCAGCATTTT. It specifies CASSLGIGSTQPQHF. Filled out from reference TRBV7-2 and TRBJ1-5, the complete variable domain reads GAGVSQSPSNKVTEKGKDVELRCDPISGHTALYWYRQSLGQGLEFLIYFQGNSAPDKSGLPSDRFSAERTGGSVSTLTIQRTQQEDSAVYLCASSLGIGSTQPQHFGDGTRLSIL.

The V and J genes are TRBV7-2 and TRBJ2-7; 10 bases line up with TRBD2. The CDR3 totals 15 residues. Germline loops: CDR1 SGHTA, CDR2 FQGNSA. Trimming cost V 5 bases and J 3 bases; bases outside gene matches: 7. The CDR3 loop is CASSPELAGVYEQYF. As DNA, the CDR3 is TGTGCCAGCAGCCCAGAGCTAGCGGGGGTCTACGAGCAGTACTTC.

The rearrangement links TRBV28 to TRBJ1-3; D unresolved. The CDR3 is 17 amino acids. Deletions cut 3 bases from V and 0 bases from J, with 15 bases between. Looked up from germline, CDR1 is MDHEN and CDR2 is SYDVKM. Here the CDR3 DNA reads TGTGCCAGCAGTTTCGGATTTGGCGCAAACTCTGGAAACACCATATATTTT. The encoded protein is CASSFGFGANSGNTIYF.

This chain connects TRBV18 to TRBJ2-7; tentatively, D is TRBD1 or TRBD2 (5 bases each). Per germline, CDR1 KGHSH and CDR2 LQKENI. This CDR3 spans 15 amino acids. V lost 4 bases and J 0 bases, leaving 13 bases between the germline ends. The CDR3 reads CASSRGRDRSYEQYF. Written as DNA, the CDR3 is TGTGCCAGCTCACGAGGTCGGGACCGCTCCTACGAGCAGTACTTC.

This clonotype has a count of ten or more. The V gene is TRBV6-2 or TRBV6-3, the J gene TRBJ2-5; 11 positions match TRBD1. The J segment lost 2 bases and the V segment lost 6 bases, leaving 2 bases of the junction unmatched. Germline V gene lookup returns CDR1 MNHEY and CDR2 SVGEGT. This CDR3 has 14 residues. For the CDR3, the DNA is TGTGCCAGCAGGGGGACAGGGGGACAAGAGACCCAGTACTTC. It is translated as CASRGTGGQETQYF.

Many counts were recorded for this clonotype. The V call is TRBV9, the J call TRBJ1-5; D ambiguous. CDR3 length: 15 amino acids. Germline-derived CDR1 and CDR2 are SGDLS and YYNGEE. Trimming left V 2 bases short and J 3 bases short, with 12 bases between. CDR3 sequence (DNA): TGTGCCAGCAGCGTGGGCTTCGGTCACAATCAGCCCCAGCATTTT. This codes for CASSVGFGHNQPQHF.

This clonotype showed up many times. The CDR3 reads CASSLDGPSGAFF. CDR3 bases: TGTGCCAGCAGCTTAGACGGCCCGTCTGGAGCTTTCTTT. This chain joins TRBV28 and TRBJ1-1; D not resolved. Germline loops: CDR1 MDHEN, CDR2 SYDVKM. The CDR3 extends over 13 amino acids. Trimming removed 6 bases from V and 10 bases from J, with 18 bases in between.

There are many counts of this clonotype. The chain recombines TRBV11-1 with TRBJ2-2; 9 nucleotides line up with TRBD2. V lost 4 bases to trimming and J lost 0 bases; unmatched junction nucleotides: 0. Germline V gene lookup returns CDR1 SGHAT and CDR2 FQDESV (reference sequence). The CDR3 extends over 15 amino acids. CDR3 in amino acids: CASSSSGANTGELFF. CDR3 DNA sequence: TGTGCCAGCAGCTCTAGCGGGGCGAACACCGGGGAGCTGTTTTTT.

The chain uses TRBV4-1 and TRBJ2-7; 8 bases line up with TRBD1. Germline V lookup: CDR1 MGHRA, CDR2 YSYEKL. CDR3 length: 18 amino acids. After removal of 4 bases from V and 0 bases from J, the junction contained 14 bases not matched to a gene. In DNA, the CDR3 is TGCGCCAGCAGCCGACTAGGACAGGGCCTTCCAAGCTCCTACGAGCAGTACTTC. It is translated as CASSRLGQGLPSSYEQYF.

This clonotype was recorded a few times. This chain uses TRBV11-2 with TRBJ2-1, with 11 nucleotides matching TRBD1. Looked up from germline, CDR1 is SGHAT and CDR2 is FQNNGV. V dropped 5 bases and J dropped 3; count of bases not matched to a gene: 3. This CDR3 is built from 15 residues. CDR3 sequence reads: CASSPGTGGYNEQFF. CDR3 in DNA: TGTGCCAGCAGCCCCGGGACAGGGGGCTACAATGAGCAGTTCTTC. Full variable domain (outside the CDR3, taken from reference TRBV11-2 and TRBJ2-1): EAGVAQSPRYKIIEKRQSVAFWCNPISGHATLYWYQQILGQGPKLLIQFQNNGVVDDSQLPKDRFSAERLKGVDSTLKIQPAKLEDSAVYLCASSPGTGGYNEQFFGPGTRLTVL.

This clonotype was detected many times. V usage is TRBV30 and J usage is TRBJ2-2, with D possibly TRBD2 on 6 matching bases. V lost 5 bases and J lost 2, with 21 bases in between. Per germline, CDR1 GTSNPN and CDR2 SVGIG (reference sequence). The CDR3 loop spans 17 amino acids. CDR3 protein: CAWRHPGWRDNTGELFF. The CDR3 nucleotides are TGTGCCTGGCGCCACCCTGGGTGGCGGGATAACACCGGGGAGCTGTTTTTT.